Listed below are T cell receptor beta chains from one sample, sequenced in a study of OX40 agonist ivuxolimab in advanced cancers. TCRdb's copy holds only in-frame clones and misses some; the assay was immunoSEQ multiplex PCR. The sample consists of around 80,000 clones, about 80% of them appearing once. The source material was CD4+ or CD8+ T cells sorted from blood, sampled in a trial of the OX40 agonist ivuxolimab. These receptors all come from an adult with an advanced solid tumor such as melanoma, head and neck, liver or kidney cancer. Each CDR3 is given with its conserved first and last residue. A D gene is named only where the DNA matches it firmly. Clone size is shown for a subset of rows, as once, few, many or a class of expanded clone.

>TRBV18|NA|NA|TRBJ1-3
CASSPMPGFLLISGNTIYF
TGTGCCAGCTCACCAATGCCAGGTTTTCTTCTCATCTCTGGAAACACCATATATTTT
>TRBV7-2|once|NA|TRBJ1-1
CASRPTWNTEAFF
TGTGCCAGCAGACCCACGTGGAACACTGAAGCTTTCTTT
>TRBV4-1|NA|NA|TRBJ1-2
CASSPPGRPNYGYTF
TGCGCCAGCAGCCCTCCGGGTCGCCCCAACTATGGCTACACCTTC
>TRBV5-1|NA|NA|TRBJ2-2
CASSPVGGTGELFF
TGCGCCAGCAGCCCGGTCGGGGGAACCGGGGAGCTGTTTTTT
>TRBV7-9|NA|NA|TRBJ1-5
CASSPGPGIQPQHF
TGTGCCAGCAGCCCGGGACCAGGGATACAGCCCCAGCATTTT
>TRBV2|NA|TRBD1|TRBJ1-1
CASSRQGGAEAFF
TGTGCCAGCAGTAGACAGGGAGGAGCTGAAGCTTTCTTT
>TRBV6-5|few|TRBD1|TRBJ1-4
CASKPGQGAEKLFF
TGTGCCAGCAAGCCGGGACAGGGGGCTGAAAAACTGTTTTTT
>TRBV2|NA|TRBD1|TRBJ2-2
CASRSDRFNTGELFF
TGTGCCAGCAGATCGGACAGGTTCAACACCGGGGAGCTGTTTTTT
>TRBV4-2|NA|TRBD1|TRBJ1-2
CASSQAGTGGSNVGGYTF
TGTGCCAGCAGCCAAGCCGGGACAGGGGGCTCCAATGTGGGCGGCTACACCTTC
>TRBV5-7|once|TRBD1|TRBJ1-2
CASTGQGYYGYTF
TGTGCCAGCACAGGACAGGGATATTATGGCTACACCTTC
>TRBV7-9|NA|TRBD1|TRBJ1-4
CASSPGTGGYEKLFF
TGTGCCAGCAGCCCAGGGACAGGGGGCTATGAAAAACTGTTTTTT
>TRBV25-1|NA|TRBD1|TRBJ1-1
CASSLTGFNTEAFF
TGTGCCAGCAGCTTGACAGGGTTTAACACTGAAGCTTTCTTT
>TRBV28|once|TRBD1|TRBJ2-5
CASSLLRTGGTPAYQETQYF
TGTGCCAGCAGTTTATTACGGACAGGGGGCACTCCGGCGTACCAAGAGACCCAGTACTTC
>TRBV7-2|once|NA|TRBJ2-3
CASSFGWTAVDQYF
TGTGCCAGCAGCTTCGGATGGACCGCTGTTGACCAGTATTTT
>TRBV9|NA|NA|TRBJ1-5
CASSVGNSNQPQHF
TGTGCCAGCAGCGTAGGAAATAGCAATCAGCCCCAGCATTTT
>TRBV10-3|NA|NA|TRBJ2-7
CAISETSFSSYEQYF
TGTGCCATCAGTGAGACTAGTTTTAGCTCCTACGAGCAGTACTTC
>TRBV19|NA|NA|TRBJ2-6
CASHPTAGSRANVLTF
TGTGCCAGTCATCCGACAGCCGGCTCTAGGGCCAACGTCCTGACTTTC
>TRBV14|NA|NA|TRBJ2-6
CASSPRVSADGANVLTF
TGTGCCAGCAGCCCCCGGGTCTCTGCGGATGGGGCCAACGTCCTGACTTTC
>TRBV7-2|NA|TRBD1|TRBJ1-6
CASSSPGTGAPNSPLHF
TGTGCCAGCAGCTCACCCGGGACAGGGGCTCCCAATTCACCCCTCCACTTT
>TRBV4-3|few|TRBD1|TRBJ2-5
CASSQFPGGEWTQYF
TGCGCCAGCAGCCAATTTCCAGGGGGAGAGTGGACCCAGTACTTC
>TRBV6-6|NA|NA|TRBJ2-2
CASSYSEGLGTGELFF
TGTGCCAGCAGTTACTCTGAAGGACTTGGCACCGGGGAGCTGTTTTTT
>TRBV6-5|once|NA|TRBJ2-5
CASRLTGRFWETQYF
TGTGCCAGCAGGTTGACAGGGAGGTTTTGGGAGACCCAGTACTTC
>TRBV28|NA|NA|TRBJ2-3
CASFDKPFRGHTDTQYF
TGTGCCAGCTTTGATAAACCTTTCAGGGGACACACAGATACGCAGTATTTT
>TRBV19|once|NA|TRBJ1-5
CASSLSGQNFYVDQPQHF
TGTGCCAGTAGTCTTTCCGGGCAAAATTTCTACGTCGATCAGCCCCAGCATTTT
>TRBV27|once|NA|TRBJ2-1
CASSSPGFGGARNEQFF
TGTGCCAGCAGTTCGCCCGGGTTTGGGGGGGCTAGGAATGAGCAGTTCTTC
>TRBV7-2|NA|NA|TRBJ2-2
CASSLNGQNTGELFF
TGTGCCAGCAGCTTAAATGGGCAAAACACCGGGGAGCTGTTTTTT
>TRBV7-2|NA|TRBD2|TRBJ2-5
CASNPLAGGRGETQYF
TGTGCCAGCAACCCCCTAGCGGGGGGGCGAGGAGAGACCCAGTACTTC
>TRBV9|NA|NA|TRBJ1-1
CASSPTGRGGTEAFF
TGTGCCAGCAGCCCCACTGGAAGGGGGGGCACTGAAGCTTTCTTT
>TRBV4-1|NA|TRBD1|TRBJ2-4
CASSQEGTGVSIQYF
TGCGCCAGCAGCCAAGAGGGGACAGGGGTTAGTATTCAGTACTTC
>TRBV28|NA|NA|TRBJ1-1
CASSLDGTEAFF
TGTGCCAGCAGTTTGGATGGCACTGAAGCTTTCTTT
>TRBV10-3|NA|NA|TRBJ2-5
CAIRGTAGETQYF
TGTGCCATCAGAGGGACGGCCGGAGAGACCCAGTACTTC
>TRBV30|NA|TRBD1|TRBJ1-1
CAWGRTGGAAFF
TGTGCCTGGGGCCGTACAGGGGGCGCAGCTTTCTTT
>TRBV28|NA|NA|TRBJ1-3
CASNLPGKGNTIYF
TGTGCCAGCAACCTCCCAGGAAAGGGAAACACCATATATTTT
>TRBV5-8|NA|TRBD1|TRBJ2-2
CASSLLTGTVESGELFF
TGTGCCAGCAGCTTGCTTACCGGGACAGTCGAATCCGGGGAGCTGTTTTTT
>TRBV19|NA|NA|TRBJ2-1
CASKETIYNEQFF
TGTGCCAGTAAGGAGACAATCTACAATGAGCAGTTCTTC
>TRBV4-2|NA|TRBD2|TRBJ2-7
CASSQDSAGGGDEQYF
TGTGCCAGCAGCCAAGATTCAGCGGGGGGTGGAGACGAGCAGTACTTC
>TRBV6-6|NA|NA|TRBJ1-2
CASSYSDYGYTF
TGTGCCAGCAGTTACTCAGATTATGGCTACACCTTC
>TRBV18|once|NA|TRBJ1-2
CASSPGQNYGYTF
TGTGCCAGCTCACCGGGGCAGAACTATGGCTACACCTTC
>TRBV6-5|NA|NA|TRBJ1-2
CASSSSPTANYGYTF
TGTGCCAGCAGTTCATCCCCGACAGCTAACTATGGCTACACCTTC
>TRBV6-6|once|NA|TRBJ2-1
CASSSRQYNEQFF
TGTGCCAGCAGTTCAAGACAGTACAATGAGCAGTTCTTC
>TRBV5-1|NA|NA|TRBJ2-3
CASSLQERTDTQYF
TGCGCCAGCAGCTTACAGGAGAGGACAGATACGCAGTATTTT
>TRBV9|NA|NA|TRBJ1-5
CASSVAGGADQPQHF
TGTGCCAGCAGCGTAGCTGGGGGTGCGGATCAGCCCCAGCATTTT
>TRBV28|NA|NA|TRBJ2-6
CASSLTGRRGANVLTF
TGTGCCAGCAGTTTAACGGGCAGGAGAGGGGCCAACGTCCTGACTTTC
>TRBV19|NA|NA|TRBJ1-4
CASSIYPEKLFF
TGTGCCAGTAGTATTTACCCTGAAAAACTGTTTTTT
>TRBV13|NA|TRBD1|TRBJ1-2
CASSRTGDGYTF
TGTGCCAGCAGCCGAACAGGGGATGGCTACACCTTC
>TRBV4-3|NA|TRBD1|TRBJ1-2
CASSQVGGGGLYGYTF
TGCGCCAGCAGCCAAGTCGGAGGGGGCGGACTCTATGGCTACACCTTC
>TRBV7-8|NA|NA|TRBJ2-7
CASSLQGYSYEQYF
TGTGCCAGCAGCCTCCAGGGGTACTCCTACGAGCAGTACTTC
>TRBV11-3|NA|TRBD1|TRBJ2-2
CASSLGTGGTGELFF
TGTGCCAGCAGCTTAGGGACAGGGGGTACCGGGGAGCTGTTTTTT
>TRBV6-6|NA|NA|TRBJ2-2
CASKKHTGELFF
TGTGCCAGCAAAAAGCACACCGGGGAGCTGTTTTTT